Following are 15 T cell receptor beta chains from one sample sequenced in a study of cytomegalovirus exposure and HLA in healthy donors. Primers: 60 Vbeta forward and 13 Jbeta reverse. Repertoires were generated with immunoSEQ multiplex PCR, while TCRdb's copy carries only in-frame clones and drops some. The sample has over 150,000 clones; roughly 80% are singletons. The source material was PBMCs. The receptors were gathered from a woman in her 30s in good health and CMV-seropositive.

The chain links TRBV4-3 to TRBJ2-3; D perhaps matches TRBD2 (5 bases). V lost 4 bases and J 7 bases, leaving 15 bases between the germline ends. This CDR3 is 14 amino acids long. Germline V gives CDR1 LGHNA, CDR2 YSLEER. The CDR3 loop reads CASSRRAVSNTQYF. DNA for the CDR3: TGCGCCAGCAGCCGGCGGGCAGTTTCAAATACGCAGTATTTT.

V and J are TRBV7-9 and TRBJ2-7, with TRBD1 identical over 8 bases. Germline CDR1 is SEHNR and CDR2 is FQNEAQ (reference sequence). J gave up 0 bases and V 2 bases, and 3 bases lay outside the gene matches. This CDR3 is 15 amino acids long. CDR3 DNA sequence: TGTGCCAGCAGCTTAACGGGACAGGCCTCCTACGAGCAGTACTTC. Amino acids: CASSLTGQASYEQYF.

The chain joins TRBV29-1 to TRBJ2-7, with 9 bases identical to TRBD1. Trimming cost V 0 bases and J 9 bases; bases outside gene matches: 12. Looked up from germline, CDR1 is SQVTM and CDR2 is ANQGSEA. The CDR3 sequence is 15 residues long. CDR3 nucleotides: TGCAGCGTTGAAGATTGGGGACAGGGAACCGTTGGGCAGTACTTC. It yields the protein CSVEDWGQGTVGQYF.

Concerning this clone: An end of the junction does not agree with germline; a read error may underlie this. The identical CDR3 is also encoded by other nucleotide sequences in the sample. The CDR3 nucleotides are TGTGCCAGCAGCTCCGGGACAGGGGGCTATGGATACACCTTC. It is translated as CASSSGTGGYGYTF. The genes are TRBV7-9 and TRBJ1-2; the match to TRBD1 covers 12 bases. The CDR3 consists of 14 residues. From germline, CDR1 is SEHNR and CDR2 FQNEAQ (reference sequence).

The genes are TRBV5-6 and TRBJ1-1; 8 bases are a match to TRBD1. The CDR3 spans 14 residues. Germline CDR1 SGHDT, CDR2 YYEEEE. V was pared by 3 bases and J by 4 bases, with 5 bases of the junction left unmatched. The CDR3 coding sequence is TGTGCCAGCAGCTATCGGGACAGGAGCACTGAAGCTTTCTTT. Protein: CASSYRDRSTEAFF.

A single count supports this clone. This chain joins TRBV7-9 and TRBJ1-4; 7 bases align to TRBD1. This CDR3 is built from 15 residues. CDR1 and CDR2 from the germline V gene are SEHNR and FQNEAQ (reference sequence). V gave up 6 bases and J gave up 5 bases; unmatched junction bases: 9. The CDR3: CASRSAGTENEKLFF. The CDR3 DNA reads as TGTGCCAGCAGGTCGGCCGGGACAGAGAATGAAAAACTGTTTTTT.

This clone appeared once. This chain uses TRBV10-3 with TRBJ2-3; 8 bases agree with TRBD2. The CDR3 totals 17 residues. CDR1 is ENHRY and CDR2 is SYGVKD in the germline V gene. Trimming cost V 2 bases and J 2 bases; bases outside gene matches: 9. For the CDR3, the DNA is TGTGCCATCAGTGAGCTTTTTGGCGGGGGGTCCACAGATACGCAGTATTTT. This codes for CAISELFGGGSTDTQYF.

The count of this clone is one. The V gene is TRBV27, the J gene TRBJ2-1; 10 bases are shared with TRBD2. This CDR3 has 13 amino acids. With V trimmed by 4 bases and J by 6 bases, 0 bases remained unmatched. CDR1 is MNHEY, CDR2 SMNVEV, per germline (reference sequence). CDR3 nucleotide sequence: TGTGCCAGCAGTTGGACTAGCGGCAATGAGCAGTTCTTC. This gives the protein CASSWTSGNEQFF.

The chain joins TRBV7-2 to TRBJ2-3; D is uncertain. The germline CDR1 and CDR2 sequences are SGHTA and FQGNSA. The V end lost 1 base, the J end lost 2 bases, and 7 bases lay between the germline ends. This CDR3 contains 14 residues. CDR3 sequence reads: CASSLEPLTDTQYF. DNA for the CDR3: TGTGCCAGCAGCTTAGAACCACTCACAGATACGCAGTATTTT.

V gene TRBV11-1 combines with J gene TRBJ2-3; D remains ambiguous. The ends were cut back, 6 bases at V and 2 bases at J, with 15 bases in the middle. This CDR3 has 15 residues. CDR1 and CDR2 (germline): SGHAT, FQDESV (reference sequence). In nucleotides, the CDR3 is TGTGCCAGCAGTGAATCCGGAGTGCCCACAGATACGCAGTATTTT. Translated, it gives CASSESGVPTDTQYF.

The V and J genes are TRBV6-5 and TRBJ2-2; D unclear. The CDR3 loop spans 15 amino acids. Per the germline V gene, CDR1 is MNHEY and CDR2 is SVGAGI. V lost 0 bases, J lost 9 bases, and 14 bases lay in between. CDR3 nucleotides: TGTGCCAGCAGTTACTCGTCCGAGTTCCACCGGGAGCTGTTTTTT. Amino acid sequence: CASSYSSEFHRELFF.

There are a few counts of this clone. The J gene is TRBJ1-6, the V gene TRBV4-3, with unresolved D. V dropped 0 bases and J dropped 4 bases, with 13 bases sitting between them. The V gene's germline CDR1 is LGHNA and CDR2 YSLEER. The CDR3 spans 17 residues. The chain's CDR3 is CASSQEPRRAYNSPLHF. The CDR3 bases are TGCGCCAGCAGCCAAGAACCGAGGAGGGCGTATAATTCACCCCTCCACTTT.

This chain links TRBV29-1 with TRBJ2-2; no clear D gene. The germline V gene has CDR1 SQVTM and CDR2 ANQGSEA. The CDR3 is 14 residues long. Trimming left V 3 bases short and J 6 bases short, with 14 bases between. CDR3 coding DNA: TGCAGCGTTGATCGGCTAGGCGAACCCGGGGAGCTGTTTTTT. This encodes CSVDRLGEPGELFF.

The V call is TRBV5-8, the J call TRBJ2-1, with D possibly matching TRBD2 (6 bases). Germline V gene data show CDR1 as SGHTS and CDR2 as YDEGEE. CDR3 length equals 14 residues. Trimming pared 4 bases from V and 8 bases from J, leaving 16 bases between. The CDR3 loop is CASSPDRGWDEQFF. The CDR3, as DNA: TGTGCCAGCAGCCCGGATCGGGGGTGGGATGAGCAGTTCTTC.

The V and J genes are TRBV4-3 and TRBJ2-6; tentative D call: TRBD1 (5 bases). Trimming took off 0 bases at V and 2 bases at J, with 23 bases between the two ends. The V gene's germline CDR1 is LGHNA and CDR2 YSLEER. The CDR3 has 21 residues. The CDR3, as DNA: TGCGCCAGCAGCCAAGATCGGGCAGGGTTCGGATTTAAGACTGGGGCCAACGTCCTGACTTTC. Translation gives CASSQDRAGFGFKTGANVLTF.